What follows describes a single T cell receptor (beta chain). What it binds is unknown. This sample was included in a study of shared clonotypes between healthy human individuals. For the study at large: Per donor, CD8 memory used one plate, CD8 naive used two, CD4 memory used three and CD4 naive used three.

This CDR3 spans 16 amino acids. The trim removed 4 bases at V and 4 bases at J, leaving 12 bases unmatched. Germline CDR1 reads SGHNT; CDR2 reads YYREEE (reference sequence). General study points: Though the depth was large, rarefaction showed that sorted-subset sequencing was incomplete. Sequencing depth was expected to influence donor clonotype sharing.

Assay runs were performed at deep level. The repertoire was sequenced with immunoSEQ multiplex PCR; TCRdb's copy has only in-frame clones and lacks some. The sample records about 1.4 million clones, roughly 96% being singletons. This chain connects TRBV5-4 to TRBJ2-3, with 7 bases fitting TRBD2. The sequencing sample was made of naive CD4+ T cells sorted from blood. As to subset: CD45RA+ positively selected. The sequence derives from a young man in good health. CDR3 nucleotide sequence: TGTGCCAGCAGCAACCGGGTGGCGGGAGTTGCAGATACGCAGTATTTT. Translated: CASSNRVAGVADTQYF.